This T cell receptor beta chain was recovered during a study of T cells in Graves' hyperthyroidism and ophthalmopathy. Study observations and caveats: Separation of ophthalmopathy from stable hyperthyroidism was achieved by a 13 V-J model.

Researchers took RNA transcripts and amplified the TCR beta CDR3 regions from them. HTBI primers drove first-round RT-PCR of the TCR CDR3. TCRdb processed the multiplex PCR reads anew with MiXCR; each CDR3 protein has one entry. The top ten clones hold under 35% of a sample with about 640,000 distinct CDR3 sequences, 20% of them seen once. The table lists this clonotype with many counts. Its antigen is currently unknown. Together with thyroid ultrasound, orbital computed tomography, serum thyroxine and TRAb, clinical symptoms were used for diagnoses. This sample holds PBMCs from roughly 10 ml fresh peripheral blood. Trimming removed 5 bases from V and 3 bases from J; junction bases left unmatched: 6. CDR3 length equals 15 residues. Germline V gene lookup returns CDR1 MNHEY and CDR2 SVGEGT.

The source material was blood. This clonotype was obtained from a man aged 25-40 years with Graves' ophthalmopathy. V gene TRBV6-2 or TRBV6-3 combines with J gene TRBJ2-5, with 10 nucleotides matching TRBD2. CDR3 amino acids: CASSVLAGVEETQYF. The CDR3 DNA is TGTGCCAGCAGTGTGCTAGCGGGAGTGGAAGAGACCCAGTACTTC.